This entry features one T cell receptor beta chain sequence. Its antigen is unknown. Germline and junction disagree at one end, which may indicate a read error. The sample is drawn from a study of shared clonotypes between healthy human individuals. Study in general: Used for every donor were three CD4 naive, three CD4 memory, two CD8 naive and one CD8 memory plate. The study, taken as a whole, reports: Generally, estimated richness proved larger in naive subsets than it did in memory subsets. Deeper or shallower sequencing was expected to change how clonotypes are shared among donors. All-four-donor shared clonotypes had higher generation probabilities than non-shared clonotypes did.

The method was immunoSEQ multiplex PCR; TCRdb's version includes in-frame clones alone and lacks a portion of them. Here the sample spans about 960,000 clones, 76% being singletons. The TCR comes from a man aged 18 to 30 in good health. The sample was memory CD4+ T cells sorted from blood. Subset specified: CD45RA-negative fraction.

The CDR3 DNA is TGTGCCAGCAGCTCACCCTGGGAGAGCGGGAGACCCACCGGGGAGCTATTTTTT. Protein product: CASSSPWESGRPTGELFF. The chain couples TRBV11-3 to TRBJ2-2, with 8 bases aligning to TRBD2. The CDR3 loop spans 18 amino acids. The germline V gene has CDR1 SGHNT and CDR2 YENEEA.